The 10 T cell receptor beta chains below were found in one sample sequenced in a study of siplizumab effects on memory and regulatory T cells. Clones were read by immunoSEQ multiplex PCR, and TCRdb kept only the in-frame ones, dropping some. The sample carries about 72,000 clones, about 89% recorded once. Sequencing was carried out using CD8+ T cells sorted from blood. These receptors were obtained from a human donor in good health.

This chain joins TRBV18 and TRBJ2-7; tentative D call: TRBD1 (6 bases). Germline V gene sequence: CDR1 KGHSH, CDR2 LQKENI. V was clipped by 0 bases and J by 2 bases, with 8 bases between them. CDR3 length: 14 amino acids. As DNA, the CDR3 is TGTGCCAGCTCACCACCAGAGGGGGCCTACGAGCAGTACTTC. As protein: CASSPPEGAYEQYF.

Only one count was recorded for this clone. This chain uses TRBV19 with TRBJ1-5; D perhaps matches TRBD1 (5 bases). The CDR3 sequence is 15 residues long. Looked up from germline, CDR1 is LNHDA and CDR2 is SQIVND (reference sequence). The V gene lost 7 bases and the J gene lost 1 base, with 14 bases spanning the gap. The CDR3 nucleotides are TGTGCCAGTAACCTAAGAGCAGGGAGCAATCAGCCCCAGCATTTT. Residues: CASNLRAGSNQPQHF.

The chain carries TRBV27 and TRBJ1-1; possibly TRBD1 for D (5 bases). CDR1 MNHEY and CDR2 SMNVEV come from the germline V gene (reference sequence). Deletions cut 0 bases from V and 4 bases from J, with 12 bases between. CDR3 size: 15 residues. The CDR3 region has the DNA TGTGCCAGCAGTTTATCCCCCCAAGGGGCCACTGAAGCTTTCTTT. As protein: CASSLSPQGATEAFF.

CDR3 region: CASSLTGYNEQFF. CDR3 DNA sequence: TGTGCCAGCAGTCTTACGGGGTACAATGAGCAGTTCTTC. This chain uses TRBV27 with TRBJ2-1, with D perhaps matching TRBD2 (5 bases). Trimming took 5 bases from V and 4 from J, leaving 9 bases between them. This CDR3 is built from 13 residues. The germline gives CDR1 MNHEY, CDR2 SMNVEV (reference sequence).

V is TRBV30 and J is TRBJ1-6; no clear D gene. Per the germline V gene, CDR1 is GTSNPN and CDR2 is SVGIG (reference sequence). Trimming removed 0 bases at V and 6 bases at J, with 12 bases between. The CDR3 has 15 residues. The CDR3 DNA reads TGTGCCTGGAGTGTAGGGCAAGGGTTTAATTCACCCCTCCACTTT. This translates into CAWSVGQGFNSPLHF.

The V gene is TRBV4-1, the J gene TRBJ2-7; 13 positions agree with TRBD2. With 4 bases clipped from V and 4 bases from J, the junction kept 7 bases outside the gene matches. This CDR3 has 16 amino acids. Per germline, CDR1 MGHRA and CDR2 YSYEKL. The CDR3 protein is CASSRLAGGIAYEQYF. The DNA of the CDR3 is TGCGCCAGCAGCCGACTAGCGGGAGGTATAGCGTACGAGCAGTACTTC.

This chain uses TRBV7-8 with TRBJ1-1; 7 bases fit TRBD1. V trimming: 10 bases; J trimming: 6 bases; junction bases outside the gene matches: 11. Germline CDR1 is SGHVS and CDR2 is FQNEAQ. The CDR3 sequence is 13 residues long. The CDR3 coding sequence is TGTGCCACCCTGACAGGGATTACATCTGAAGCTTTCTTT. Its translation: CATLTGITSEAFF. Complete variable domain (other parts from reference TRBV7-8 and TRBJ1-1): GAGVSQSPRYKVAKRGQDVALRCDPISGHVSLFWYQQALGQGPEFLTYFQNEAQLDKSGLPSDRFFAERPEGSVSTLKIQRTQQEDSAVYLCATLTGITSEAFFGQGTRLTVV.

This clone was seen only once. The chain is built from TRBV4-2 and TRBJ1-4; D unresolved. This CDR3 has 17 residues. V shed 0 bases and J shed 0 bases, with 11 bases lying between them. From germline, CDR1 is LGHNA and CDR2 YNFKEQ. The CDR3 DNA follows: TGTGCCAGCAGCCAAGAGAGGCAGATCGCAACTAATGAAAAACTGTTTTTT. This codes for CASSQERQIATNEKLFF.

This clone was seen once. The chain uses TRBV19 and TRBJ2-3, with TRBD2 as a possible D gene (6 bases). CDR3 length: 15 residues. Germline V CDR1 and CDR2: LNHDA, SQIVND (reference sequence). The germline V and J ends were trimmed by 5 bases and 2 bases, with 14 bases remaining between them. CDR3 DNA: TGTGCCAGTAGTTTGACGGGACTCTTCACAGATACGCAGTATTTT. Protein product: CASSLTGLFTDTQYF. Full variable domain (rest looked up from reference TRBV19 and TRBJ2-3): DGGITQSPKYLFRKEGQNVTLSCEQNLNHDAMYWYRQDPGQGLRLIYYSQIVNDFQKGDIAEGYSVSREKKESFPLTVTSAQKNPTAFYLCASSLTGLFTDTQYFGPGTRLTVL.

Written as DNA, the CDR3 is TGTGCCAGCAGCACCCGTCCTAACTCCTACGAGCAGTACTTC. Protein sequence: CASSTRPNSYEQYF. The chain has TRBV9 and TRBJ2-7, with no clear D. This CDR3 is built from 14 residues. CDR1 SGDLS and CDR2 YYNGEE come from the germline V gene. V lost 4 bases, J lost 0 bases, and 11 bases lay in between.